The clone carrying this T cell receptor beta chain occurred a few times. Its specificity is not known. This sample is part of a study of response to subunit inactivated influenza vaccine. Looked up from germline, CDR1 is SEHNR and CDR2 is FQNEAQ (reference sequence). Trimming shortened V by 5 bases and J by 7 bases, and 11 bases separated the two germline ends. This CDR3 spans 12 amino acids. TCRdb used MiXCR to reprocess the RT-PCR reads, holding one entry per CDR3 protein. This sample has hundreds of thousands of distinct CDR3 sequences; around 13% occur once, and the top ten carry less than 8.5%. The study, taken as a whole, reports: It was suggested by the authors that few new T cells are recruited by each seasonal influenza vaccination.

The chain joins TRBV7-9 to TRBJ2-5; D not resolved. The sequencing used PBMCs from blood, collected roughly 2 weeks before vaccination. The sequence came from a man in his fifties or sixties who received an inactivated influenza vaccine. In DNA form, the CDR3 reads TGTGCCAGCAGCGGAACCGGGCCGACCCAGTACTTC. Translated: CASSGTGPTQYF.